A selection of T cell receptor beta chains follows, all from one sample in a study of PD-L1 blockade in urothelial cancer. Assay used: immunoSEQ multiplex PCR; TCRdb lists only in-frame clones, some missing. Altogether tens of thousands of clones are present, 75% to 85% being singletons, with the ten largest covering 1.6%. The sequencing here drew on PBMCs, taken around atezolizumab (anti-PD-L1) treatment. The source is a man aged 70 or older with urothelial cancer. CDR3s include the opening cysteine and the closing phenylalanine or tryptophan. D genes are given only for firm matches. The size field is filled for only some rows; it gives once, few, many or a size class.

d_call,v_call,clone_size,j_call,cdr3_aa,cdr3_nt
-,TRBV6-5,-,TRBJ1-2,CASRQALNGYTF,TGTGCCAGCCGACAGGCCCTCAATGGCTACACCTTC
-,TRBV7-6,-,TRBJ2-2,CASSFQAGELFF,TGTGCCAGCAGCTTTCAGGCCGGGGAGCTGTTTTTT
-,TRBV19,-,TRBJ1-4,CASNPGGTAGAEKLFF,TGTGCCAGTAATCCCGGAGGGACTGCCGGTGCTGAAAAACTGTTTTTT
-,TRBV5-1,-,TRBJ2-1,CASSSLASRGNEQFF,TGCGCCAGCAGCTCTCTAGCGTCGAGGGGCAATGAGCAGTTCTTC
TRBD1,TRBV5-1,-,TRBJ1-4,CASSLGTGNEKLFF,TGCGCCAGCAGCTTGGGGACAGGCAATGAAAAACTGTTTTTT
-,TRBV5-6,once,TRBJ1-2,CASSPSLDYGYTF,TGTGCCAGCAGCCCCTCATTAGACTATGGCTACACCTTC
-,TRBV18,-,TRBJ1-2,CASSRAAGGSFYGYTF,TGTGCCAGCTCACGAGCAGCGGGGGGTTCGTTCTATGGCTACACCTTC
-,TRBV5-6,-,TRBJ1-2,CASSPEGRITDYGYTF,TGTGCCAGCAGCCCGGAGGGACGGATTACAGATTATGGCTACACCTTC
TRBD1,TRBV18,-,TRBJ1-2,CASSPLGTGSGYTF,TGTGCCAGCTCACCACTCGGGACAGGTTCTGGCTACACCTTC
-,TRBV7-6,-,TRBJ2-5,CASSNRLPRETQYF,TGTGCCAGCAGCAACCGACTACCCAGAGAGACCCAGTACTTC
TRBD1,TRBV7-9,few,TRBJ1-2,CASSSDRADGYTF,TGTGCCAGCAGCTCTGACAGGGCGGATGGCTACACCTTC
-,TRBV6-5,-,TRBJ2-1,CASSYGPVTGNEQFF,TGTGCCAGCAGTTACGGACCAGTCACGGGGAATGAGCAGTTCTTC
TRBD1,TRBV5-8,few,TRBJ2-1,CASSPGASRGNTYNEQFF,TGTGCCAGCAGCCCCGGGGCTAGCAGGGGGAATACCTACAATGAGCAGTTCTTC
TRBD2,TRBV7-3,-,TRBJ2-7,CASSSPTPGLAGGSYEQYF,TGTGCCAGCAGCTCTCCAACACCCGGACTAGCGGGCGGGTCCTACGAGCAGTACTTC
-,TRBV7-2,-,TRBJ1-1,CASSRVLNTEAFF,TGTGCCAGCAGCCGGGTGCTAAACACTGAAGCTTTCTTT
-,TRBV19,-,TRBJ1-2,CASSRGYGYTF,TGTGCCAGTAGCAGAGGCTATGGCTACACCTTC
TRBD2,TRBV7-9,-,TRBJ2-1,CASSLRREGLYNEQFF,TGTGCCAGCAGCTTAAGGCGGGAGGGCCTATACAATGAGCAGTTCTTC
-,TRBV10-3,-,TRBJ1-5,CAISELGSGRGQPQHF,TGTGCCATCAGTGAACTCGGCAGCGGACGGGGTCAGCCCCAGCATTTT
TRBD1,TRBV27,-,TRBJ1-2,CASSLRTGGNGYTF,TGTGCCAGCAGTTTACGGACAGGGGGCAATGGCTACACCTTC
-,TRBV28,-,TRBJ2-7,CASSWPAYEQYF,TGTGCCAGCAGTTGGCCAGCCTACGAGCAGTACTTC
-,TRBV5-4,-,TRBJ2-7,CASSLLGSYEQYF,TGTGCCAGCAGTCTACTAGGGTCCTACGAGCAGTACTTC
TRBD1,TRBV7-2,-,TRBJ1-5,CASSTQGVGQPQHF,TGTGCCAGCAGCACTCAGGGGGTCGGTCAGCCCCAGCATTTT
TRBD2,TRBV19,-,TRBJ2-7,CASSIDRLAGRLDEQYF,TGTGCCAGTAGTATAGATCGGCTAGCGGGACGTTTGGACGAGCAGTACTTC
TRBD1,TRBV6-6,-,TRBJ2-7,CASKAGTGGYEQYF,TGTGCCAGCAAAGCCGGGACAGGGGGGTACGAGCAGTACTTC
TRBD2,TRBV4-2,-,TRBJ2-1,CASSEPLGGNEQFF,TGTGCCAGCAGCGAGCCCCTGGGGGGGAATGAGCAGTTCTTC
-,TRBV9,-,TRBJ1-1,CASSPAGGPPLKNTEAFF,TGTGCCAGCAGCCCGGCGGGGGGGCCGCCTTTAAAGAACACTGAAGCTTTCTTT
-,TRBV5-1,-,TRBJ2-7,CASSQRWGHEQYF,TGCGCCAGCAGCCAAAGGTGGGGCCACGAGCAGTACTTC
-,TRBV4-1,-,TRBJ2-1,CASSPIRGNEQFF,TGCGCCAGCAGCCCTATCAGGGGCAATGAGCAGTTCTTC
-,TRBV9,few,TRBJ2-7,CLCLGEYEQYF,TGTCTTTGTTTGGGAGAGTACGAGCAGTACTTC
-,TRBV9,-,TRBJ2-3,CASSVVPDRTDTQYF,TGTGCCAGCAGCGTAGTACCAGACAGGACAGATACGCAGTATTTT
-,TRBV7-2,-,TRBJ1-2,CASSPSGIYGYTF,TGTGCCAGCAGCCCCTCAGGGATCTATGGCTACACCTTC
TRBD2,TRBV30,-,TRBJ2-2,CAWSVLAGSGELFF,TGTGCCTGGAGTGTACTAGCGGGATCCGGGGAGCTGTTTTTT
TRBD1,TRBV27,-,TRBJ2-1,CASSGTGGRFEQFF,TGTGCCAGCAGCGGGACAGGGGGGCGATTTGAGCAGTTCTTC
-,TRBV7-9,-,TRBJ1-5,CASSRGSNQPQHF,TGTGCCAGCAGCCGGGGGAGCAATCAGCCCCAGCATTTT
TRBD1,TRBV14,-,TRBJ1-2,CASSQVHSRTGLYGYTF,TGTGCCAGCAGCCAGGTTCATAGTCGGACAGGCCTTTATGGCTACACCTTC
TRBD1,TRBV18,-,TRBJ2-7,CASSPWTGAYEQYF,TGTGCCAGCTCACCTTGGACAGGGGCCTACGAGCAGTACTTC
-,TRBV28,few,TRBJ1-3,CASSLTGSGNTIYF,TGTGCCAGCAGTTTAACGGGGTCTGGAAACACCATATATTTT
TRBD1,TRBV7-2,once,TRBJ1-1,CASSLDAGQGKAFF,TGTGCCAGCAGCTTAGACGCGGGACAGGGGAAAGCTTTCTTT
-,TRBV2,-,TRBJ1-2,CASSEIDTKGYTF,TGTGCCAGCAGTGAAATAGACACCAAGGGCTACACCTTC
-,TRBV18,-,TRBJ1-1,CASSPPSRGGTEAFF,TGTGCCAGCTCACCACCTTCCAGGGGAGGGACTGAAGCTTTCTTT
-,TRBV28,-,TRBJ1-1,CASTPDRTLTEAFF,TGTGCCAGCACCCCTGACAGGACACTTACTGAAGCTTTCTTT
TRBD2,TRBV5-1,once,TRBJ2-7,CASSSGGSEQYF,TGCGCCAGCAGCTCGGGGGGGTCCGAGCAGTACTTC
-,TRBV7-3,once,TRBJ2-2,CASSVTRTLNTGELFF,TGTGCCAGCAGCGTTACAAGAACCTTGAACACCGGGGAGCTGTTTTTT
-,TRBV4-2,-,TRBJ2-2,CASSLTFGELFF,TGTGCCAGCAGCCTTACTTTCGGGGAGCTGTTTTTT
TRBD2,TRBV10-3,few,TRBJ2-1,CAISGDGGSGRGHNEQFF,TGTGCCATCAGTGGGGACGGGGGTAGCGGGAGGGGCCACAATGAGCAGTTCTTC
-,TRBV4-1,once,TRBJ2-7,CASSPEQGLSYEQYF,TGCGCCAGCAGCCCCGAACAGGGTCTCTCCTACGAGCAGTACTTC
TRBD1,TRBV11-3,-,TRBJ2-7,CASSPQQGKAYEQYF,TGTGCCAGCAGCCCCCAACAGGGGAAGGCTTACGAGCAGTACTTC
-,TRBV6-1,-,TRBJ1-3,CASSDGGDSGNTIYF,TGTGCCAGCAGTGACGGAGGGGACTCTGGAAACACCATATATTTT
TRBD2,TRBV19,-,TRBJ2-7,CASRVGLAGEYEQYF,TGTGCCAGTAGAGTGGGACTAGCGGGAGAATACGAGCAGTACTTC
TRBD2,TRBV25-1,-,TRBJ2-7,CASSKFSSGNNDEQYF,TGTGCCAGCAGTAAATTTTCTAGCGGGAATAACGACGAGCAGTACTTC
TRBD2,TRBV7-6,-,TRBJ2-7,CASSPRASGTREQYF,TGTGCCAGCAGTCCCAGGGCTAGCGGGACGCGCGAGCAGTACTTC
-,TRBV15,-,TRBJ1-5,CATSAGVSQPQHF,TGTGCCACCAGCGCCGGGGTAAGTCAGCCCCAGCATTTT
TRBD1,TRBV28,many,TRBJ1-2,CASIGRWQGGYGYTF,TGTGCCAGCATTGGTCGATGGCAGGGGGGCTATGGCTACACCTTC
TRBD2,TRBV6-6,-,TRBJ2-5,CASRGGSGGQETQYF,TGTGCCAGCAGGGGCGGGAGCGGGGGCCAAGAGACCCAGTACTTC